This TCR beta chain was captured by sequencing in a study of immune characterization of retroperitoneal liposarcoma. From the PCR reads, TCRdb called clonotypes with MiXCR, one entry per CDR3 protein. The data hold about 11,000 distinct CDR3 sequences, with approximately 50% observed a single time. This CDR3 comprises 14 residues. J lost 2 bases, V lost 3 bases, and 3 bases had no gene match. Germline V gene sequence: CDR1 MNHNS, CDR2 SASEGT. This chain links TRBV6-1 with TRBJ1-1, with 7 nucleotides matching TRBD1. The material sequenced was tumor tissue. This TCR derives from a female donor with retroperitoneal liposarcoma. The CDR3 bases are TGTGCCAGCAGTGAGGGGACAGAAAACACTGAAGCTTTCTTT. Translated, it gives CASSEGTENTEAFF.